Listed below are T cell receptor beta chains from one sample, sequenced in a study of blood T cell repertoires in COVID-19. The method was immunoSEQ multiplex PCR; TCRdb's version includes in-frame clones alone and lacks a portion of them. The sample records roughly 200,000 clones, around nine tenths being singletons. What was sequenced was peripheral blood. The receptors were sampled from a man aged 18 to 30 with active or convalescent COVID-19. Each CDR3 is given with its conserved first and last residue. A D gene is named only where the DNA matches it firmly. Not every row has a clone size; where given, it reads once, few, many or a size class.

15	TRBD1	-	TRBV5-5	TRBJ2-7	TGTGCCAGCAGCTTGGTTCCCAGGGGGCTCTACGAGCAGTACTTC	CASSLVPRGLYEQYF
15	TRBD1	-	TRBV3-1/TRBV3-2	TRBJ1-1	TGTGCCAGCAGCCAAGTGGGACAGGGTGATTCTGAAGCTTTCTTT	CASSQVGQGDSEAFF
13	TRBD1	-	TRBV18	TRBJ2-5	TGTGCCAGCTCACGGGGACAGCAAGAGACCCAGTACTTC	CASSRGQQETQYF
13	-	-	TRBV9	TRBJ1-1	TGTGCCAGCAGCGTAGCGGGGTACACTGAAGCTTTCTTT	CASSVAGYTEAFF
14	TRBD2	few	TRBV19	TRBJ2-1	TGTGCCAGTAGTTCTAGCGGACGCTACAATGAGCAGTTCTTC	CASSSSGRYNEQFF
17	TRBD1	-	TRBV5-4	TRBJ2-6	TGTGCCAGCAGCCGTACCGGGACAGGGACTGGGGCCAACGTCCTGACTTTC	CASSRTGTGTGANVLTF
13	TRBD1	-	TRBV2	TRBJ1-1	TGTGCCAGCAGTTCAGGGGGCTGGGGTGAAGCTTTCTTT	CASSSGGWGEAFF
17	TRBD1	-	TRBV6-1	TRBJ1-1	TGTGCCAGCAGTGAAATATTGGACAGGGGTGGTAACACTGAAGCTTTCTTT	CASSEILDRGGNTEAFF
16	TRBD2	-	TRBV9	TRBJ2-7	TGTGCCAGCAGCAAACGGACTAGCGGGAGTTCATACGAGCAGTACTTC	CASSKRTSGSSYEQYF
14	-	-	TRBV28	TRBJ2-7	TGTGCCAGCACCCCTCAAAGAGTTTCCTACGAGCAGTACTTC	CASTPQRVSYEQYF
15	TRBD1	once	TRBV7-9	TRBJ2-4	TGTGCCAGCAGCGAAAGGACAGGGGTTAGAGACATTCAGTACTTC	CASSERTGVRDIQYF
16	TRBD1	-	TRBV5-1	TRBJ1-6	TGCGCCAGCAGCTTATCGGGGGACAGGGGAAATTCACCCCTCCACTTT	CASSLSGDRGNSPLHF
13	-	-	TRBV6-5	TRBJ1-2	TGTGCCAGCAGTACGCGACAGGTTGGGGGCTACACCTTC	CASSTRQVGGYTF
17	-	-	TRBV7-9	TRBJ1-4	TGTGCCAGCAGCTTAATCAGGGTAGAAGCAACTAATGAAAAACTGTTTTTT	CASSLIRVEATNEKLFF
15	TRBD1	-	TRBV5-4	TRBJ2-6	TGTGCCAGCAGCTCTACAGGGGTTGGGGCCAACGTCCTGACTTTC	CASSSTGVGANVLTF
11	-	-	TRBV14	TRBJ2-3	TGTGCCAGCAGCCAAGGGGCCCCCCAGTATTTT	CASSQGAPQYF
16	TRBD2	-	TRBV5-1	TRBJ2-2	TGCGCCAGCAGCTTGGCGGCTAGCGGGTTTACCGGGGAGCTGTTTTTT	CASSLAASGFTGELFF
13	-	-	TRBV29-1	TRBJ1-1	TGCAGCGTCGACCGGGACCGGGGGTCTGAAGCTTTCTTT	CSVDRDRGSEAFF
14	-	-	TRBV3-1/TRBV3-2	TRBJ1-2	TGTGCCAGCAGCCAAGATGTCGGGGGCTATGGCTACACCTTC	CASSQDVGGYGYTF
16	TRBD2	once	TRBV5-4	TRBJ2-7	TGTGCCAGCAGCTTGGGGGGGACTAGCCCCTTCTACGAGCAGTACTTC	CASSLGGTSPFYEQYF
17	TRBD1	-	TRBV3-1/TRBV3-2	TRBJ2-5	TGTGCCAGCAGCCAATTAGGACAGGGGGTGGGATTGTGGACCCAGTACTTC	CASSQLGQGVGLWTQYF
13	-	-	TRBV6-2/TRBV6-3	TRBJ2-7	TGTGCCAGCAGTTACTCGGCAGGATACGAGCAGTACTTC	CASSYSAGYEQYF
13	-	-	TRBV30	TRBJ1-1	TGTGCCGGCAAGGACTTCATGAACACTGAAGCTTTCTTT	CAGKDFMNTEAFF
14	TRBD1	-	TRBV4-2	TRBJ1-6	TGTGCCAGCAGCCGCGACAGGGAAAATTCACCCCTCCACTTT	CASSRDRENSPLHF
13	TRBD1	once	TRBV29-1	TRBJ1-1	TGCAGCGTAGACAGGGGGCGGGGTACTGAAGCTTTCTTT	CSVDRGRGTEAFF
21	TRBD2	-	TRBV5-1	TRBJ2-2	TGCGCCAGCAGCTTGGGTCGCCTAGCGGGAGGGTATCTTCGCGTCACCGGGGAGCTGTTTTTT	CASSLGRLAGGYLRVTGELFF
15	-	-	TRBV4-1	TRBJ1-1	TGCGCCAGCAGCGCCACCAGGGGACGGAGCACTGAAGCTTTCTTT	CASSATRGRSTEAFF
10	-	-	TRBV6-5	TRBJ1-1	TGTGCCACCGGAGGGACGGTAGCTTTCTTT	CATGGTVAFF
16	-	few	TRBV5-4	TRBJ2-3	TGTGCCAGCAGCTTGGCTGGGACTCGCAGCACAGATACGCAGTATTTT	CASSLAGTRSTDTQYF
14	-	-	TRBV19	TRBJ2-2	TGTGCCAGTACCTTTAACAGGGATACCGGGGAGCTGTTTTTT	CASTFNRDTGELFF
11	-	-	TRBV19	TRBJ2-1	TGTGCCAGTAGTACTAGCGATCAACAGTTCTTC	CASSTSDQQFF
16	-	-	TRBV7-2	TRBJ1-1	TGTGCCAGCAGCTTACGTATCGGGGATCTGGGTACTGAAGCTTTCTTT	CASSLRIGDLGTEAFF
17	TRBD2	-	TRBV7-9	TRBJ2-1	TGTGCCAGCAGCTTAGCGGGAGCGGGAGGGCCGTTAAATGAGCAGTTCTTC	CASSLAGAGGPLNEQFF
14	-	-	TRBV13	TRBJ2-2	TGTGCCAGCAGTTATGACAGGCTCACCGGGGAGCTGTTTTTT	CASSYDRLTGELFF
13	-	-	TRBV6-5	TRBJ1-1	TGTGCCAGCAGTTACTACAGAGACACTGAAGCTTTCTTT	CASSYYRDTEAFF